Presented here are 30 T cell receptor beta chains from one specimen sequenced in a study of PD-L1 blockade in urothelial cancer (dated by TCRdb to about 2017). Libraries were built with the immunoSEQ multiplex PCR assay. TCRdb re-hosts the immuneACCESS table, in-frame sequences only. Its copies lack some clones; in the studies checked, an unresolved V gene accounts for under half of them, and the cause for the rest is not known. For this sample the table gives tens of thousands of clones, of which around 89% were detected only once. The ten largest clones add up to around 1.5% of the sample. Explained via the paper, the time point label denotes: pretreatment peripheral blood. This sample comprised PBMCs, obtained around atezolizumab (anti-PD-L1) treatment. All receptors come from a man aged 60-69 years with urothelial cancer.

The chain carries TRBV28 and TRBJ2-1; 7 nucleotides agree with TRBD1. The germline V gene has CDR1 MDHEN and CDR2 SYDVKM. The CDR3 is 17 residues long. The ends lost 5 bases at V and 0 bases at J; junction bases unmatched: 10. The chain's CDR3 is CASSTRTGLSSYNEQFF. The CDR3 region has the DNA TGTGCCAGCAGTACCCGGACAGGTCTAAGCTCCTACAATGAGCAGTTCTTC.

The rearrangement uses TRBV7-2 and TRBJ1-6; TRBD1 agrees at 8 bases. V gave up 1 base and J gave up 4 bases; unmatched junction bases: 3. The CDR3 is 16 amino acids. Per germline, CDR1 SGHTA and CDR2 FQGNSA. CDR3 in DNA: TGTGCCAGCAGCTTAGAGAGGACAGGGTATAATTCACCCCTCCACTTT. Residues: CASSLERTGYNSPLHF.

This clone was observed a single time. V is TRBV11-2 and J is TRBJ1-1, with D perhaps matching TRBD1 (5 bases). The CDR3 spans 13 residues. Trimming took 6 bases from V and 5 from J, leaving 13 bases between them. From germline, CDR1 is SGHAT and CDR2 FQNNGV. Here the CDR3 DNA reads TGTGCCAGCAGTAAGGCTAGGGGAACTGAAGCTTTCTTT. Translating gives CASSKARGTEAFF.

The chain links TRBV6-1 to TRBJ2-7; unclear D gene. Germline assignment: CDR1 MNHNS and CDR2 SASEGT. The CDR3 length is 13 residues. Trimming stripped 6 bases from V and 3 bases from J, with 12 bases between. CDR3 sequence: CASRRQEHYEQYF. For the CDR3, the DNA is TGTGCCAGCAGAAGGCAGGAACACTACGAGCAGTACTTC.

The chain has TRBV15 and TRBJ2-7; a weak D match, TRBD2 (6 bases). The V gene's germline CDR1 is LNHNV and CDR2 YYDKDF (reference sequence). The CDR3 covers 14 residues. The V end was cut by 5 bases, the J end by 6 bases, with 17 bases between. CDR3 in DNA: TGTGCCACCAGCCCTCGTCAGGAGGGTGGCGAGCAGTACTTC. It codes for CATSPRQEGGEQYF.

J is TRBJ2-7 and V is TRBV5-1; D perhaps matches TRBD1 (5 bases). Germline V gene data show CDR1 as SGHRS and CDR2 as YFSETQ. Trimming shortened V by 0 bases and J by 0 bases, and 10 bases separated the two germline ends. The CDR3 runs 15 residues. This CDR3 is CASSLVMQGSYEQYF. CDR3 DNA sequence: TGCGCCAGCAGCTTGGTAATGCAGGGCTCCTACGAGCAGTACTTC.

The rearrangement joins TRBV27 to TRBJ2-2; TRBD1 matches at 8 bases. Germline CDR1 reads MNHEY; CDR2 reads SMNVEV (reference sequence). V lost 7 bases to trimming and J lost 0 bases; unmatched junction nucleotides: 7. This CDR3 is 16 amino acids long. The CDR3 here is CASKTAGGSNTGELFF. In DNA form, the CDR3 reads TGTGCCAGCAAAACCGCAGGGGGCTCGAACACCGGGGAGCTGTTTTTT.

The chain links TRBV7-2 to TRBJ2-7; 7 bases agree with TRBD1. V lost 1 base, J lost 3 bases, and 6 bases stayed unmatched. This CDR3 is 15 amino acids long. Germline V gene lookup returns CDR1 SGHTA and CDR2 FQGNSA. The chain's CDR3 is CASSLVGGANYEQYF. CDR3 bases: TGTGCCAGCAGCTTAGTAGGGGGCGCTAACTACGAGCAGTACTTC.

This chain links TRBV7-7 with TRBJ1-1; no definite D call. The CDR3 loop spans 11 amino acids. V lost 6 bases, J lost 6 bases, and 8 bases lay in between. CDR1 and CDR2 from the germline V gene are SSHAT and FNYEAQ (reference sequence). This chain's CDR3 is CASSWRAEAFF. The CDR3 nucleotides are TGTGCCAGCAGTTGGCGGGCTGAAGCTTTCTTT. The full variable domain, completed using reference TRBV7-7 and TRBJ1-1, is GAGVSQSPRYKVTKRGQDVTLRCDPISSHATLYWYQQALGQGPEFLTYFNYEAQPDKSGLPSDRFSAERPEGSISTLTIQRTEQRDSAMYRCASSWRAEAFFGQGTRLTVV.

The chain combines TRBV30 with TRBJ2-5, with 8 bases lining up with TRBD2. Trimming removed 8 bases from V and 1 base from J; junction bases left unmatched: 9. Looked up from germline, CDR1 is GTSNPN and CDR2 is SVGIG (reference sequence). The CDR3 extends over 14 amino acids. CDR3 sequence (DNA): TGTGCCCGGGACGGGGGGGGTTCCCAAGAGACCCAGTACTTC. Amino acid sequence: CARDGGGSQETQYF.

V and J are TRBV4-3 and TRBJ2-7, with 7 bases fitting TRBD2. With 1 base clipped from V and 2 bases from J, the junction kept 8 bases outside the gene matches. This CDR3 is built from 16 residues. Germline CDR1 LGHNA, CDR2 YSLEER. In DNA, the CDR3 is TGCGCCAGCAGCCAAGGTGCCCCGGGACTAACCTACGAGCAGTACTTC. Its protein is CASSQGAPGLTYEQYF.

The gene calls are TRBV19 and TRBJ2-7, with D perhaps TRBD2 (6 bases). V lost 4 bases to trimming and J lost 4 bases, with 20 bases between them. Germline CDR1 and CDR2: LNHDA and SQIVND (reference sequence). CDR3 length: 16 amino acids. The CDR3 spells CASSTRLVEFPYEQYF. The CDR3 DNA follows: TGTGCCAGTAGTACCAGACTAGTCGAGTTTCCGTACGAGCAGTACTTC.

The genes are TRBV11-2 and TRBJ1-3; TRBD1 might be the D (5 bases). CDR1 and CDR2 from the germline V gene are SGHAT and FQNNGV. The V end lost 3 bases, the J end lost 0 bases, and 12 bases lay between the germline ends. This CDR3 contains 16 residues. The CDR3, as DNA: TGTGCCAGCAGCTTTACCAGGGCCAGCTCTGGAAACACCATATATTTT. Translation gives CASSFTRASSGNTIYF.

This clone was seen a handful of times. This chain connects TRBV7-8 to TRBJ2-3; TRBD2 agrees at 11 bases. CDR1 SGHVS and CDR2 FQNEAQ come from the germline V gene. Trimming at V came to 5 bases and at J to 0 bases, leaving 13 bases not matched to a gene. This CDR3 is 19 amino acids long. The CDR3 spells CASSPGLAERVPSTDTQYF. The CDR3 nucleotides are TGTGCCAGCAGCCCGGGACTAGCGGAGAGGGTTCCTAGCACAGATACGCAGTATTTT.

The gene calls are TRBV4-1 and TRBJ1-3; D is perhaps TRBD1 (6 bases). V was pared by 3 bases and J by 4 bases, with 13 bases between. Germline CDR1 is MGHRA and CDR2 is YSYEKL. CDR3 length equals 15 residues. The CDR3 bases are TGCGCCAGCAGCCACGACTGGACAGTCGGAAACACCATATATTTT. As protein: CASSHDWTVGNTIYF.

The rearrangement links TRBV2 to TRBJ2-7; TRBD2 agrees at 8 bases. Germline values: CDR1 SNHLY, CDR2 FYNNEI. V lost 7 bases and J lost 3; bases outside the gene matches: 5. The CDR3 has 13 residues. The chain's CDR3 is CASMAAGVYEQYF. In DNA, the CDR3 is TGTGCCAGCATGGCAGCGGGGGTCTACGAGCAGTACTTC.

The V call is TRBV5-1, the J call TRBJ2-3; 8 nucleotides line up with TRBD2. The CDR3 is 13 amino acids. J gave up 14 bases and V 5 bases, and 13 bases lay outside the gene matches. Germline V lookup: CDR1 SGHRS, CDR2 YFSETQ. The CDR3 region has the DNA TGCGCCAGCAGGATAACGGGGGGGCCGGGGCTGTATTTT. The encoded protein is CASRITGGPGLYF.

The gene calls are TRBV5-6 and TRBJ2-1; a weak D match, TRBD2 (5 bases). V was clipped by 3 bases and J by 5 bases, with 12 bases between them. Germline loops: CDR1 SGHDT, CDR2 YYEEEE. There are 14 residues in the CDR3. The DNA for the CDR3 is TGTGCCAGCAGCTGGGGTAGCGTAAACAATGAGCAGTTCTTC. This codes for CASSWGSVNNEQFF. Variable domain in full (rest from reference TRBV5-6 and TRBJ2-1): DAGVTQSPTHLIKTRGQQVTLRCSPKSGHDTVSWYQQALGQGPQFIFQYYEEEERQRGNFPDRFSGHQFPNYSSELNVNALLLGDSALYLCASSWGSVNNEQFFGPGTRLTVL.

The genes are TRBV13 and TRBJ2-1, with 14 bases fitting TRBD2. Per germline, CDR1 PRHDT and CDR2 FYEKMQ (reference sequence). V dropped 6 bases and J dropped 7; count of bases not matched to a gene: 8. The CDR3 length is 16 residues. CDR3 coding DNA: TGTGCCAGCAGTGGCGGGACTAGCGGGAGCTGGAATGAGCAGTTCTTC. Translating it yields CASSGGTSGSWNEQFF.

This clone showed up just once. In DNA form, the CDR3 reads TGTGCCAGCAGTGAAGAGGGTTTGGGGAGGGGCCTCTATGGCTACACCTTC. Its translation: CASSEEGLGRGLYGYTF. This chain links TRBV6-1 with TRBJ1-2, with D tentatively TRBD1 (5 bases). Trimming took 1 base from V and 4 from J, leaving 19 bases between them. In germline, CDR1 is MNHNS, CDR2 SASEGT. The CDR3 contains 17 residues.

V usage is TRBV10-1 and J usage is TRBJ1-1; unclear D gene. The CDR3 is made up of 15 amino acids. V lost 0 bases, J lost 1 base, and 9 bases lay in between. Per germline, CDR1 WNHNN and CDR2 SYGVQD (reference sequence). The chain's CDR3 is CASSESAGENTEAFF. CDR3 bases: TGCGCCAGCAGTGAGTCAGCCGGGGAGAACACTGAAGCTTTCTTT.

Concerning this clone itself: The junction departs from germline at one end; a sequencing error may be responsible. J is TRBJ1-2 and V is TRBV9; TRBD1 matches at 9 bases. From germline, CDR1 is SGDLS and CDR2 YYNGEE. CDR3 length equals 10 residues. In DNA form, the CDR3 reads TGTGCCAGCGGAGACCGGGACAGGGAATTC. Amino acid sequence: CASGDRDREF.

This chain links TRBV28 with TRBJ2-1; TRBD2 matches at 14 bases. The germline V gene has CDR1 MDHEN and CDR2 SYDVKM. The V gene end was trimmed by 1 base and the J gene end by 9 bases; junction bases not matched to a gene: 5. CDR3 length: 16 residues. The CDR3 region has the DNA TGTGCCAGCAGTTTATCGGGACTAGCGGGAGTAGGTGAGCAGTTCTTC. Its protein product is CASSLSGLAGVGEQFF.

V and J are TRBV6-1 and TRBJ2-5; D perhaps matches TRBD1 (6 bases). Trimming shortened V by 10 bases and J by 4 bases, and 19 bases separated the two germline ends. CDR3 length: 14 residues. CDR1 and CDR2 (germline): MNHNS, SASEGT. CDR3 in DNA: TGTGCCACCTCCCCTGCAGGGGCTTTAGAGACCCAGTACTTC. Translating it yields CATSPAGALETQYF.

The rearrangement links TRBV5-1 to TRBJ1-5, with TRBD1 matching 9 bases. The CDR3 contains 17 residues. V lost 3 bases, J lost 5 bases, and 12 bases stayed unmatched. Germline V gene lookup returns CDR1 SGHRS and CDR2 YFSETQ. The CDR3 here is CASSSKPLGQGYQPQHF. CDR3 DNA: TGCGCCAGCAGCTCTAAACCCTTGGGACAGGGCTATCAGCCCCAGCATTTT.

The chain joins TRBV30 to TRBJ2-2, with 7 bases matching TRBD1. This CDR3 has 14 amino acids. Unmatched junction bases numbered 3, after V lost 1 base and J lost 4 bases. CDR1 and CDR2 from the germline V gene are GTSNPN and SVGIG (reference sequence). The DNA of the CDR3 is TGTGCCTGGAGTGCTTACAGGGGCACCGGGGAGCTGTTTTTT. Translated, it gives CAWSAYRGTGELFF.

CDR3 DNA: TGTGCCAGCAGTTCAAGGGGGGAGACCCAGTACTTC. Its translation is CASSSRGETQYF. The rearrangement joins TRBV6-5 to TRBJ2-5; tentative D call: TRBD1 (6 bases). The V gene's germline CDR1 is MNHEY and CDR2 SVGAGI. This CDR3 region has 12 residues. Deletions cut 4 bases from V and 5 bases from J, with 8 bases between.

The chain combines TRBV21-1 with TRBJ1-2. TRBV21-1 counts as a pseudogene. The CDR3 runs 14 residues. The CDR3 DNA is TGTGCCAGTCTCGGGGACTCAGGGTTGTCTGGCTACACCTTC. It is translated as CASLGDSGLSGYTF.

This clone was seen just once. J is TRBJ2-2 and V is TRBV7-2; 9 bases match TRBD2. Germline CDR1 and CDR2: SGHTA and FQGNSA. Trimming cost V 8 bases and J 5 bases; bases outside gene matches: 3. The CDR3 contains 13 residues. CDR3: CASGTSMTGELFF. CDR3 in DNA: TGTGCCAGCGGGACTAGCATGACCGGGGAGCTGTTTTTT.

This chain links TRBV7-8 with TRBJ2-1, with D maybe TRBD1 (6 bases). Germline V gene sequence: CDR1 SGHVS, CDR2 FQNEAQ. The CDR3 has 15 amino acids. V was shortened by 1 base and J by 4 bases, with 11 bases between the two germline ends. The CDR3 here is CASSLGSGQYNEQFF. CDR3 coding DNA: TGTGCCAGCAGCTTAGGCTCTGGACAGTACAATGAGCAGTTCTTC.